These 8 T cell receptor beta chains share one sample of origin, sequenced in a study of CD4+ T cells in melanoma. TCRdb's copy holds only in-frame clones and misses some; the assay was immunoSEQ multiplex PCR. The sample consists of approximately 20,000 clones, over 75% of them appearing once. The specimen was cells from a culture (not recorded whether cultured in vitro). The source of these receptors is a human donor with melanoma.

The chain carries TRBV5-1 and TRBJ2-3, with 10 bases identical to TRBD2. CDR1 is SGHRS, CDR2 YFSETQ, per germline. V lost 4 bases and J lost 1; bases outside the gene matches: 3. The CDR3 contains 15 residues. CDR3 DNA sequence: TGCGCCAGCAGCACAGGGACTAGCGGCACAGATACGCAGTATTTT. Its translation is CASSTGTSGTDTQYF.

In this sample, this clone turned up a few times. The gene calls are TRBV4-1 and TRBJ2-2; 9 bases map to TRBD2. Germline CDR1 is MGHRA and CDR2 is YSYEKL. The V gene end was trimmed by 4 bases and the J gene end by 4 bases; junction bases not matched to a gene: 16. The CDR3 sequence is 19 residues long. The CDR3 spells CASSPKVQRGVRGTGELFF. In nucleotides, the CDR3 is TGCGCCAGCAGCCCCAAGGTCCAGCGGGGGGTTCGCGGCACCGGGGAGCTGTTTTTT.

J is TRBJ2-1 and V is TRBV7-3, with D possibly being TRBD1 or TRBD2 (5 bases each). The CDR3 extends over 15 amino acids. With 1 base removed from V and 2 bases from J, the gap between germline ends came to 9 bases. Germline V CDR1 and CDR2: SGHTA, FQGTGA. The DNA of the CDR3 is TGTGCCAGCAGCTTAAGTGGGGGAACCTACAATGAGCAGTTCTTC. This encodes CASSLSGGTYNEQFF.

The V call is TRBV7-6, the J call TRBJ2-2; D possibly corresponds to TRBD2 (6 bases). The germline gives CDR1 SGHVS, CDR2 FNYEAQ. The CDR3 has 15 residues. V was trimmed by 3 bases and J by 4 bases, leaving 12 bases between them. The CDR3 is CASSLTRGFTGELFF. In nucleotides, the CDR3 is TGTGCCAGCAGCTTGACTAGGGGCTTCACCGGGGAGCTGTTTTTT.

The rearrangement uses TRBV7-9 and TRBJ1-2; no clear D. The CDR3 runs 14 residues. Trimming took off 2 bases at V and 7 bases at J, with 14 bases between the two ends. Germline V gives CDR1 SEHNR, CDR2 FQNEAQ (reference sequence). The CDR3: CASSLHGEAGGYTF. CDR3 nucleotide sequence: TGTGCCAGCAGCTTACATGGGGAGGCGGGTGGCTACACCTTC.

The V call is TRBV7-9, the J call TRBJ2-7, with D tentatively TRBD2 (5 bases). The CDR3 is 15 residues long. V was clipped by 5 bases and J by 0 bases, with 14 bases between them. The germline V gene encodes CDR1 SEHNR and CDR2 FQNEAQ (reference sequence). The chain's CDR3 is CASSRLAASSYEQYF. Written as DNA, the CDR3 is TGTGCCAGCAGCCGCCTAGCTGCTAGCTCCTACGAGCAGTACTTC. Drawing the rest from reference TRBV7-9 and TRBJ2-7, the complete variable domain is DTGVSQNPRHKITKRGQNVTFRCDPISEHNRLYWYRQTLGQGPEFLTYFQNEAQLEKSRLLSDRFSAERPKGSFSTLEIQRTEQGDSAMYLCASSRLAASSYEQYFGPGTRLTVT.

This clone was observed a single time. The CDR3 DNA reads as TGTGCCAGCAGCTTCGGGGGGGGCGATCAAGAGACCCAGTACTTC. This translates into CASSFGGGDQETQYF. The genes are TRBV7-2 and TRBJ2-5, with 8 bases matching TRBD2. The CDR3 has 15 residues. CDR1 is SGHTA, CDR2 FQGNSA, per germline. V was clipped by 3 bases and J by 2 bases; unmatched bases: 5.

The chain has TRBV5-1 and TRBJ2-1; D could derive from TRBD1 or TRBD2 (5 bases each). Germline CDR1 reads SGHRS; CDR2 reads YFSETQ. The CDR3 consists of 15 residues. V was pared by 4 bases and J by 3 bases, with 14 bases between. This chain's CDR3 is CASSTGTGGYNEQFF. The CDR3 DNA is TGCGCCAGCAGCACCGGGACGGGCGGCTACAATGAGCAGTTCTTC.